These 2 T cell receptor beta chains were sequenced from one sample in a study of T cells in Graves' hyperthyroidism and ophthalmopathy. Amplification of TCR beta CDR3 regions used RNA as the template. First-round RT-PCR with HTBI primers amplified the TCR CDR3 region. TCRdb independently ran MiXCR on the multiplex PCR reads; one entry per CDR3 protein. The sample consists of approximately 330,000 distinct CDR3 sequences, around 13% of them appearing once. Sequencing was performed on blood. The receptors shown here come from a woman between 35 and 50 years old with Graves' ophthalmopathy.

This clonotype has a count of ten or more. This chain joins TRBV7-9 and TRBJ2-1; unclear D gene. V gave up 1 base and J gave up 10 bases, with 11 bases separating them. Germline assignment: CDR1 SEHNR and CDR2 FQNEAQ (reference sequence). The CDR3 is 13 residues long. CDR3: CASSLGPTQEQFF. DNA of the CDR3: TGTGCCAGCAGCTTAGGGCCCACCCAAGAGCAGTTCTTC.

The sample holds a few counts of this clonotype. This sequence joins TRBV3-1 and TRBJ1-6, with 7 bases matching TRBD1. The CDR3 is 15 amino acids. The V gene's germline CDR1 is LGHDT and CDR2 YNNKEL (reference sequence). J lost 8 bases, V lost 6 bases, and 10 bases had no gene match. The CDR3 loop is CASRSTTGRHSPLHF. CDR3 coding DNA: TGTGCCAGCAGATCAACGACAGGGAGGCATTCACCCCTCCACTTT.